This is a list of T cell receptor beta chains from one sample in a study of cytomegalovirus exposure and HLA in healthy donors. Sequencing was performed with immunoSEQ multiplex PCR; in TCRdb, only in-frame clones are kept and a portion is missing. The sample lists approximately 150,000 clones, 75% to 85% seen once, with about 1.4% in the top ten. Sample: PBMCs. These receptor sequences come from a woman aged 25 to 39 in good health and CMV-seropositive. Both conserved end residues are part of each CDR3. The D gene is left open where the match is weak. Not all rows give a size; the values are once, few, many and, for expanded clones, a class.

>few|TRBD2|TRBV7-8|TRBJ2-1
CASSLGLAGLDNEQFF
TGTGCCAGCAGCTTAGGGCTAGCGGGATTGGACAATGAGCAGTTCTTC
>NA|TRBD1|TRBV4-3|TRBJ2-5
CASSQATGQGQETQYF
TGCGCCAGCAGCCAGGCAACCGGACAGGGCCAAGAGACCCAGTACTTC
>NA|NA|TRBV5-1|TRBJ1-1
CASSQRTSNTEAFF
TGCGCCAGCAGCCAAAGGACTTCGAACACTGAAGCTTTCTTT
>few|NA|TRBV7-3|TRBJ2-1
CASSSSTGNEQFF
TGTGCCAGCAGCTCGTCCACGGGCAATGAGCAGTTCTTC
>NA|NA|TRBV4-2|TRBJ2-7
CASSRGGLSSYEQYF
TGTGCCAGCAGCCGGGGGGGCCTGAGCTCCTACGAGCAGTACTTC
>many|NA|TRBV19|TRBJ2-1
CASNHGGILNNEQFF
TGTGCCAGTAACCACGGAGGAATATTAAACAATGAGCAGTTCTTC
>few|NA|TRBV5-1|TRBJ2-5
CASSSQSYQETQYF
TGCGCCAGCAGCTCACAGTCGTACCAAGAGACCCAGTACTTC
>once|NA|TRBV18|TRBJ2-3
CASPPTSLRKTDTQYF
TGTGCCAGCCCTCCAACCTCTCTTAGAAAAACCGATACGCAGTATTTT
>NA|NA|TRBV6-6|TRBJ2-7
CASSYDRTYEQYF
TGTGCCAGCAGTTACGACAGAACCTACGAGCAGTACTTC
>NA|TRBD2|TRBV4-1|TRBJ2-5
CASSHTGTSGRVEGETQYF
TGCGCCAGCAGCCACACCGGGACTAGCGGGAGGGTTGAGGGAGAGACCCAGTACTTC
>NA|NA|TRBV6-1|TRBJ2-3
CASSLDITDTQYF
TGTGCCAGCTCACTAGACATCACAGATACGCAGTATTTT
>NA|NA|TRBV28|TRBJ1-5
CASSLAGQPQHF
TGTGCCAGCAGTTTGGCAGGGCAGCCCCAGCATTTT
>few|NA|TRBV5-1|TRBJ1-2
CASSPDTGPVWGYTF
TGCGCCAGCAGCCCCGATACAGGGCCGGTATGGGGCTACACCTTC
>NA|NA|TRBV5-1|TRBJ2-2
CASSLGRDSSVTGELFF
TGCGCCAGCAGCTTGGGGAGAGACAGTTCGGTCACCGGGGAGCTGTTTTTT
>NA|NA|TRBV5-8|TRBJ2-3
CASSRTDTQYF
TGTGCCAGCAGCCGGACAGATACGCAGTATTTT
>NA|TRBD1|TRBV7-9|TRBJ2-1
CASSSGQTLGNEQFF
TGTGCCAGCAGCTCGGGACAGACTCTAGGAAATGAGCAGTTCTTC
>NA|NA|TRBV9|TRBJ2-7
CASSVMAGATNEQYF
TGTGCCAGCAGCGTAATGGCAGGGGCGACCAACGAGCAGTACTTC
>NA|TRBD1|TRBV18|TRBJ1-3
CASSAGTGGNTIYF
TGTGCCAGCTCAGCCGGGACAGGGGGAAACACCATATATTTT
>NA|TRBD2|TRBV11-3|TRBJ2-1
CASSLSPSGSSYNEQFF
TGTGCCAGCAGCTTATCCCCTAGCGGAAGCTCCTACAATGAGCAGTTCTTC
>few|NA|TRBV19|TRBJ1-4
CASSIGTAATNEKLFF
TGTGCCAGTAGTATCGGCACAGCTGCAACTAATGAAAAACTGTTTTTT
>NA|TRBD2|TRBV7-2|TRBJ2-7
CASSPRLAGGPDEQYF
TGTGCCAGCAGCCCGCGACTAGCGGGAGGGCCAGACGAGCAGTACTTC
>NA|TRBD1|TRBV4-2|TRBJ2-2
CASSQGGTGITGELFF
TGTGCCAGCAGCCAAGGAGGGACAGGGATCACCGGGGAGCTGTTTTTT
>NA|TRBD1|TRBV19|TRBJ1-2
CASSPRNRQGGDYGYTF
TGTGCCAGTAGCCCCCGGAACAGACAGGGGGGGGACTATGGCTACACCTTC
>NA|NA|TRBV30|TRBJ1-1
CAWGGSSSEAFF
TGTGCCTGGGGAGGGAGCTCGTCGGAAGCTTTCTTT
>NA|NA|TRBV6-1|TRBJ2-7
CASTQDYYEQYF
TGTGCCAGCACCCAGGACTACTACGAGCAGTACTTC
>few|TRBD1|TRBV6-1|TRBJ1-1
CASSGRTGVWTEAFF
TGTGCCAGCAGTGGTCGGACAGGGGTATGGACTGAAGCTTTCTTT
>NA|NA|TRBV5-1|TRBJ1-3
CASSLDSVSGNTIYF
TGCGCCAGCAGCTTGGACAGTGTCTCTGGAAACACCATATATTTT
>NA|TRBD1|TRBV5-1|TRBJ1-5
CASSFIKDRGPNQPQHF
TGCGCCAGCAGCTTTATAAAGGACAGGGGACCAAATCAGCCCCAGCATTTT
>once|NA|TRBV18|TRBJ2-7
CASSPTLRGQYF
TGTGCCAGCTCCCCCACCCTCAGGGGGCAGTACTTC
>NA|NA|TRBV28|TRBJ1-2
CASSFPGVYYGYTF
TGTGCCAGCAGTTTCCCCGGGGTCTACTATGGCTACACCTTC
>NA|NA|TRBV5-1|TRBJ2-7
CASSLAQQTYEQYF
TGCGCCAGCAGCTTGGCCCAACAGACGTACGAGCAGTACTTC
>NA|NA|TRBV30|TRBJ2-5
CAWQGEVETQYF
TGTGCCTGGCAGGGGGAGGTGGAGACCCAGTACTTC
>NA|NA|TRBV30|TRBJ1-2
CALKTRGDSYGYTF
TGTGCCTTAAAAACACGAGGGGACTCCTATGGCTACACCTTC
>NA|NA|TRBV7-9|TRBJ2-3
CASSFRSATDTQYF
TGTGCCAGCAGCTTTCGTTCCGCGACAGATACGCAGTATTTT
>NA|TRBD2|TRBV4-2|TRBJ2-2
CASSQVGLAANTGELFF
TGTGCCAGCAGCCAAGTTGGGCTAGCGGCCAACACCGGGGAGCTGTTTTTT
>once|NA|TRBV6-1|TRBJ2-7
CASSGSKAYEQYF
TGTGCCAGCAGTGGTTCTAAAGCCTACGAGCAGTACTTC
>NA|NA|TRBV21-1|TRBJ1-5
CASSKDRLLPEGNQPQHF
TGTGCCAGCAGCAAAGATCGTCTCCTGCCGGAGGGCAATCAGCCCCAGCATTTT
>NA|TRBD1|TRBV19|TRBJ1-2
CATRDRGSYGYTF
TGTGCCACCCGGGACAGGGGGTCCTATGGCTACACCTTC
>NA|TRBD1|TRBV6-5|TRBJ1-1
CASSLRGTEAFF
TGTGCCAGCAGTCTCAGGGGGACTGAAGCTTTCTTT
>NA|TRBD1|TRBV9|TRBJ2-7
CASSVGLGQGNYEQYF
TGTGCCAGCAGCGTAGGGCTGGGACAGGGGAACTACGAGCAGTACTTC
>few|TRBD1|TRBV2|TRBJ1-2
CASSITGGIEGYTF
TGTGCCAGCAGCATTACAGGGGGCATAGAAGGCTACACCTTC
>NA|TRBD1|TRBV7-6|TRBJ1-2
CASSLQTGGGYTF
TGTGCCAGCAGCTTACAGACAGGGGGGGGCTACACCTTC
>NA|NA|TRBV28|TRBJ1-4
CASSRPGDNEKLFF
TGTGCCAGCAGCCGACCAGGGGATAATGAAAAACTGTTTTTT
>NA|NA|TRBV5-4|TRBJ1-2
CASSFAGVGDIYGYTF
TGTGCCAGCAGCTTTGCGGGGGTCGGGGATATCTATGGCTACACCTTC
>few|TRBD2|TRBV5-1|TRBJ2-1
CASSAGLAVNNEQFF
TGCGCCAGCAGCGCGGGACTAGCGGTAAACAATGAGCAGTTCTTC
>once|NA|TRBV7-8|TRBJ1-2
CASSLVSAPGSYTF
TGTGCCAGCAGCTTAGTTAGCGCCCCTGGGAGCTACACCTTC
>NA|TRBD1|TRBV10-2|TRBJ2-1
CASGAGQGDNEQFF
TGCGCCAGCGGTGCGGGACAGGGTGACAATGAGCAGTTCTTC
>NA|TRBD2|TRBV7-6|TRBJ2-2
CASSLEGPSGRANTGELFF
TGTGCCAGCAGCTTAGAGGGCCCCAGCGGGAGGGCGAACACCGGGGAGCTGTTTTTT
>NA|NA|TRBV6-1|TRBJ2-5
CASTPGQKETQYF
TGTGCCAGCACCCCTGGCCAAAAAGAGACCCAGTACTTC
>NA|TRBD1|TRBV19|TRBJ1-4
CASSIRQGDEKLFF
TGTGCCAGTAGTATTCGACAGGGGGATGAAAAACTGTTTTTT
>NA|NA|TRBV28|TRBJ1-5
CASRTDSHNQPQHF
TGTGCCAGCAGAACCGACAGTCACAATCAGCCCCAGCATTTT
>NA|NA|TRBV29-1|TRBJ1-4
CSVFGGRNEKLFF
TGCAGCGTCTTTGGCGGGCGTAATGAAAAACTGTTTTTT